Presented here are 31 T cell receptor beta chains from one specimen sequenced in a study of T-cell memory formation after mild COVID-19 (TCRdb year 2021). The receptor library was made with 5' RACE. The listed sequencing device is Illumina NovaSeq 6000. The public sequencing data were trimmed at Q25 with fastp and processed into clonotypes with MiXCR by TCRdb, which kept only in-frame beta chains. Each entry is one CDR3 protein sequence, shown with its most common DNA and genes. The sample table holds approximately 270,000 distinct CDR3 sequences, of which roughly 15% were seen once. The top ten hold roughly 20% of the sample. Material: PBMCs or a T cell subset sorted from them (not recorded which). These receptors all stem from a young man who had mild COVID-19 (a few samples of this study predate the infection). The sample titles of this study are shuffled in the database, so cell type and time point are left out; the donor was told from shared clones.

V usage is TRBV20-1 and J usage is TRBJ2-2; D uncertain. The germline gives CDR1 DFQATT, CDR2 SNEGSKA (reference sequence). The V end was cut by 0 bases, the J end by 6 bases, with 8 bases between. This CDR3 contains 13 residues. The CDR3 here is CSAREMFAGELFF. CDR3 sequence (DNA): TGCAGTGCTAGAGAGATGTTCGCCGGGGAGCTGTTTTTT.

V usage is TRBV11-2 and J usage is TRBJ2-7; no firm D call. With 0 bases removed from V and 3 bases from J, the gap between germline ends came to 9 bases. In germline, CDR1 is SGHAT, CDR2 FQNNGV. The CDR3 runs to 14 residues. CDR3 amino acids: CASSLDRQIYEQYF. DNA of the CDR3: TGTGCCAGCAGCTTAGATCGTCAGATCTACGAGCAGTACTTC.

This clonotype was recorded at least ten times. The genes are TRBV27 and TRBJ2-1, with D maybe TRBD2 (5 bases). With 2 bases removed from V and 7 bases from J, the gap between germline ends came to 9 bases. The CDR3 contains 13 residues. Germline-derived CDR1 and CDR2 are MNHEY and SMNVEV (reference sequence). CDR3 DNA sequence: TGTGCCAGCAGTTTAGGCCCGGGGAATGAGCAGTTCTTC. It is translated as CASSLGPGNEQFF.

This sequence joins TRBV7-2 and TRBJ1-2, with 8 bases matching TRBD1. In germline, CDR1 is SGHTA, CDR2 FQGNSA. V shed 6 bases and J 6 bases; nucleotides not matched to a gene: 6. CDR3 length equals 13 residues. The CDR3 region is CASSPDREHGYTF. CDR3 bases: TGTGCCAGCAGTCCGGACAGGGAACATGGCTACACCTTC.

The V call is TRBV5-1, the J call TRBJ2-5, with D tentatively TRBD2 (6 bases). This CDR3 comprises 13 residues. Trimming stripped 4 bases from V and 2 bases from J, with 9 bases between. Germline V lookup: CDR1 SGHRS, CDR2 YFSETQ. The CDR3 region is CASSRDFQETQYF. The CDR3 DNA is TGCGCCAGCAGCCGGGACTTTCAAGAGACCCAGTACTTC.

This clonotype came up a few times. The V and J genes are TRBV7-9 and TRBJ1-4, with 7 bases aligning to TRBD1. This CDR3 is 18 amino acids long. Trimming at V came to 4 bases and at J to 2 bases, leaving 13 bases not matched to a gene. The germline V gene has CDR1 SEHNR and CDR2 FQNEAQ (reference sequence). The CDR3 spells CASSSYRHRGGTNEKLFF. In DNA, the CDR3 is TGTGCCAGCAGCTCTTACCGCCACAGGGGCGGCACTAATGAAAAACTGTTTTTT. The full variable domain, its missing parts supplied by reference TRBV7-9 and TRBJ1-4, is DTGVSQNPRHKITKRGQNVTFRCDPISEHNRLYWYRQTLGQGPEFLTYFQNEAQLEKSRLLSDRFSAERPKGSFSTLEIQRTEQGDSAMYLCASSSYRHRGGTNEKLFFGSGTQLSVL.

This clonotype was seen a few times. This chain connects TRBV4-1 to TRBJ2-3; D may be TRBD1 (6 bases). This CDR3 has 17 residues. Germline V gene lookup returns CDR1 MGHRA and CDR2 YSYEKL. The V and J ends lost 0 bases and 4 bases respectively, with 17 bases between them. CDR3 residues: CASSQEGSAGVSDTQYF. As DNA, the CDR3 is TGCGCCAGCAGCCAAGAAGGCTCGGCAGGGGTGTCAGATACGCAGTATTTT.

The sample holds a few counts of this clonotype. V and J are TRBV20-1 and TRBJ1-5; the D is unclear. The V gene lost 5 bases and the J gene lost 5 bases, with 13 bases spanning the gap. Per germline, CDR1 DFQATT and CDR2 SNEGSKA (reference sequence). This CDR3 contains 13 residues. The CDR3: CSASLSTYQPQHF. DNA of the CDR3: TGCAGTGCTTCCCTCAGCACCTATCAGCCCCAGCATTTT.

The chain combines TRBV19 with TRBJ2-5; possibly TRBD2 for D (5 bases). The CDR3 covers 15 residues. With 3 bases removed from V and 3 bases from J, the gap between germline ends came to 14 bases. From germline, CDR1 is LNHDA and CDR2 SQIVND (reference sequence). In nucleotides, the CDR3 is TGTGCCAGTAGTATTTGGCCCGGACTCGAAGAGACCCAGTACTTC. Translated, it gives CASSIWPGLEETQYF.

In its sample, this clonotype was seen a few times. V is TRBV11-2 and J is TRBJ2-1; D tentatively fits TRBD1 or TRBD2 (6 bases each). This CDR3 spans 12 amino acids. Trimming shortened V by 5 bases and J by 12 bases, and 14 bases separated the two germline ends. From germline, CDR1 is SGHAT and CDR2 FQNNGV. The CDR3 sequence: CASSLNRGRQFF. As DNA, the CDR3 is TGTGCCAGCAGCCTCAACCGGGGGCGGCAGTTCTTC.

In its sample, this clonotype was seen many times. CDR3 nucleotide sequence: TGTGCCAGCAGTTACCAGGGAATGAACACTGAAGCTTTCTTT. Its protein product is CASSYQGMNTEAFF. The chain recombines TRBV6-5 with TRBJ1-1; D possibly corresponds to TRBD1 (5 bases). Germline V gene sequence: CDR1 MNHEY, CDR2 SVGAGI. The CDR3 length is 14 residues. V lost 2 bases, J lost 0 bases, and 7 bases lay in between.

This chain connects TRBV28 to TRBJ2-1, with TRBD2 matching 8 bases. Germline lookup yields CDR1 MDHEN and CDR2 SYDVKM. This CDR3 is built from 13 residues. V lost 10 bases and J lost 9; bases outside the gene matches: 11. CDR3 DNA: TGTGCCACCTCGGGACTAGTTAATGGTGAGCAGTTCTTC. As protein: CATSGLVNGEQFF. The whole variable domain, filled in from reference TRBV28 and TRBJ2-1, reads DVKVTQSSRYLVKRTGEKVFLECVQDMDHENMFWYRQDPGLGLRLIYFSYDVKMKEKGDIPEGYSVSREKKERFSLILESASTNQTSMYLCATSGLVNGEQFFGPGTRLTVL.

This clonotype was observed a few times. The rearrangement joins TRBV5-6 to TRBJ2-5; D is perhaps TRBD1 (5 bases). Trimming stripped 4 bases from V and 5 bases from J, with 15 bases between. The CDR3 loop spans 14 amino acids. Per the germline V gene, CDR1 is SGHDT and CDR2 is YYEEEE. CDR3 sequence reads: CASSLRVGSETQYF. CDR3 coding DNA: TGTGCCAGCAGCCTCAGGGTTGGTTCGGAGACCCAGTACTTC.

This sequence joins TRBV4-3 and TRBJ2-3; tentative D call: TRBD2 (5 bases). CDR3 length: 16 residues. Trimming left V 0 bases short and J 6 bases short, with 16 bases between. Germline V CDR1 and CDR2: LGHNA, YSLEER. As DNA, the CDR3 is TGCGCCAGCAGCCAAGACCCGGGGTTTGGGTGGGATACGCAGTATTTT. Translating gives CASSQDPGFGWDTQYF.

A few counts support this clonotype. The CDR3 sequence: CASSSGTSGGAGHGELFF. CDR3 nucleotides: TGTGCCAGCAGCTCCGGGACTAGCGGGGGGGCCGGACACGGGGAGCTGTTTTTT. The V gene is TRBV7-2, the J gene TRBJ2-2; 16 bases match TRBD2. This CDR3 comprises 18 residues. Unmatched junction bases numbered 9, after V lost 4 bases and J lost 7 bases. Looked up from germline, CDR1 is SGHTA and CDR2 is FQGNSA.

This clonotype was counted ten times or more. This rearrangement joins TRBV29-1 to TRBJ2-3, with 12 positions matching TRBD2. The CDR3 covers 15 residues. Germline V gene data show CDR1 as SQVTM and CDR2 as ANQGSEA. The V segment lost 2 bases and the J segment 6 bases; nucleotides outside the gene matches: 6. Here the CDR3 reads CSVERTSGVTDTQYF. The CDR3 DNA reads TGCAGCGTTGAACGGACTAGCGGGGTGACTGATACGCAGTATTTT.

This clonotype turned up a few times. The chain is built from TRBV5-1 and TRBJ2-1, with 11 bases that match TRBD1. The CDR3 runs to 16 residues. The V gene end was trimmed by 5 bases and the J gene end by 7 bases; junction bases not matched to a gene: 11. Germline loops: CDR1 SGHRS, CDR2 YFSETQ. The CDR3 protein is CASSYTGQGGSNEQFF. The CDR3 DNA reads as TGCGCCAGCAGTTATACGGGACAGGGGGGATCGAATGAGCAGTTCTTC. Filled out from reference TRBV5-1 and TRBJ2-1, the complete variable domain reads KAGVTQTPRYLIKTRGQQVTLSCSPISGHRSVSWYQQTPGQGLQFLFEYFSETQRNKGNFPGRFSGRQFSNSRSEMNVSTLELGDSALYLCASSYTGQGGSNEQFFGPGTRLTVL.

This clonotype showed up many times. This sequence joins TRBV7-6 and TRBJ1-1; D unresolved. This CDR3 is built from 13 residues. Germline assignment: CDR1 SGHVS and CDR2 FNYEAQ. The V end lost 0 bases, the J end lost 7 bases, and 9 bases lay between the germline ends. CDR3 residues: CASSLAFEGEAFF. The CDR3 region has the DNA TGTGCCAGCAGCTTAGCCTTCGAGGGTGAAGCTTTCTTT.

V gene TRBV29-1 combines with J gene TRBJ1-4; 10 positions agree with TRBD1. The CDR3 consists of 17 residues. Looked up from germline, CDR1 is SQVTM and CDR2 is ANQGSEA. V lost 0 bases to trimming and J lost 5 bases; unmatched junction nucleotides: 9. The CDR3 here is CSVEDAAPGQGNEKLFF. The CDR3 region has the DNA TGCAGCGTTGAAGATGCGGCGCCGGGACAGGGGAATGAAAAACTGTTTTTT.

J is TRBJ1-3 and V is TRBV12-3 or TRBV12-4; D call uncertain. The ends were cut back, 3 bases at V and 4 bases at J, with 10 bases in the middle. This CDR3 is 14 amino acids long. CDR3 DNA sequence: TGTGCCAGCAGTTTGACCCCGACGGGAAACACCATATATTTT. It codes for CASSLTPTGNTIYF.

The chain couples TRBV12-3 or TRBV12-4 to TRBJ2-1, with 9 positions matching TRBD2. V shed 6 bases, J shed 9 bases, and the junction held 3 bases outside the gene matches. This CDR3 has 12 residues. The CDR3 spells CASRTSGVEQFF. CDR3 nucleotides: TGTGCCAGCAGGACTAGCGGAGTTGAGCAGTTCTTC.

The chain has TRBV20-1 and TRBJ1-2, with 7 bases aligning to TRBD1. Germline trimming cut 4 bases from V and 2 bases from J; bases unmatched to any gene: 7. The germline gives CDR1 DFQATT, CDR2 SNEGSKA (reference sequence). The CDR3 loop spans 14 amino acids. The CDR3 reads CSAILGQANYGYTF. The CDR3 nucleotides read TGCAGTGCTATCCTAGGACAGGCCAACTATGGCTACACCTTC.

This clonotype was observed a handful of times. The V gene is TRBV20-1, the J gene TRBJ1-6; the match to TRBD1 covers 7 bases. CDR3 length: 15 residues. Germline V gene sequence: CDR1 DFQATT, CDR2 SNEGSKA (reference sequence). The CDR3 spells CSGTGTAIYNSPLHF. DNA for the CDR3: TGCAGCGGCACCGGGACAGCAATCTATAATTCACCCCTCCACTTT.

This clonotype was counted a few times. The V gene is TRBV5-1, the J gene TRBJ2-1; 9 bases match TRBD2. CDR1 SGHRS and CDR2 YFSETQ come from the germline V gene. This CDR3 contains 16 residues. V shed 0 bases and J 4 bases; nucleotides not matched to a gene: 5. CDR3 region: CASSLASGAVYNEQFF. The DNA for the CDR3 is TGCGCCAGCAGCTTGGCTAGCGGGGCGGTATACAATGAGCAGTTCTTC.

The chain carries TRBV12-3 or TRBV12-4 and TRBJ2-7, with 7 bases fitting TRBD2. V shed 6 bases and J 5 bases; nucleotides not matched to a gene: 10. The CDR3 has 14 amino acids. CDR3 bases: TGTGCCAGCAGCCCCAGAAACGGGGGGAACGAGCAGTACTTC. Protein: CASSPRNGGNEQYF.

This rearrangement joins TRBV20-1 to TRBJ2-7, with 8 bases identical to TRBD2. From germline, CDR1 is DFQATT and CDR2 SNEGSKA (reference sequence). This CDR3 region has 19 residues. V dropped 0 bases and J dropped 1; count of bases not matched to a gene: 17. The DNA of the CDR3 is TGCAGTGCTAGAGATGGCGCCGGGGGGGGAACCTACCTATCCTACGAGCAGTACGTC. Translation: CSARDGAGGGTYLSYEQYV.

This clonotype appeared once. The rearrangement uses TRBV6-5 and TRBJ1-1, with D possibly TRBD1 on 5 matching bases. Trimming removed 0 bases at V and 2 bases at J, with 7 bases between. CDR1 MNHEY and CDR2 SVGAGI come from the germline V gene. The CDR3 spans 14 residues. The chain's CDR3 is CASSYSRVNTEAFF. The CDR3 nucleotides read TGTGCCAGCAGTTACTCCAGGGTTAACACTGAAGCTTTCTTT.

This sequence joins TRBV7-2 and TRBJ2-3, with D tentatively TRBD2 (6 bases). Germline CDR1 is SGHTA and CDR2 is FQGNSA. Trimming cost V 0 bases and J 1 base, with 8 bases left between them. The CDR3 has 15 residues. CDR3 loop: CASSLAQRGTDTQYF. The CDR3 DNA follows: TGTGCCAGCAGCTTAGCCCAGCGGGGCACAGATACGCAGTATTTT.

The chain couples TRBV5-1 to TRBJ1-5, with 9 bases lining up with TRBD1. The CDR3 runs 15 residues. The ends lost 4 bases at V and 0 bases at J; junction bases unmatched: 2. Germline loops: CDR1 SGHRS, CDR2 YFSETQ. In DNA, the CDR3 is TGCGCCAGCAGCGAACAGGGGGCTAGCAATCAGCCCCAGCATTTT. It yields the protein CASSEQGASNQPQHF.

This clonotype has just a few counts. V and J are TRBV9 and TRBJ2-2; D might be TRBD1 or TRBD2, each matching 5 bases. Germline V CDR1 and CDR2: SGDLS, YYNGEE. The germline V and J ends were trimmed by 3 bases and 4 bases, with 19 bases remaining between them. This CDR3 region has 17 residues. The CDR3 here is CASSGHPVGDGTGELFF. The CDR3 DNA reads TGTGCCAGCAGCGGACATCCAGTCGGGGACGGCACCGGGGAGCTGTTTTTT.

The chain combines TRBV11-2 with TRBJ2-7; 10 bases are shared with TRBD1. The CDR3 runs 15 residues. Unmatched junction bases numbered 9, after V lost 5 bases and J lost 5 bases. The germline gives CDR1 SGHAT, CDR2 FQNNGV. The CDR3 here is CASSQGTGAIHEQYV. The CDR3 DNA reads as TGTGCCAGCAGCCAAGGGACAGGGGCTATCCACGAGCAGTACGTC.